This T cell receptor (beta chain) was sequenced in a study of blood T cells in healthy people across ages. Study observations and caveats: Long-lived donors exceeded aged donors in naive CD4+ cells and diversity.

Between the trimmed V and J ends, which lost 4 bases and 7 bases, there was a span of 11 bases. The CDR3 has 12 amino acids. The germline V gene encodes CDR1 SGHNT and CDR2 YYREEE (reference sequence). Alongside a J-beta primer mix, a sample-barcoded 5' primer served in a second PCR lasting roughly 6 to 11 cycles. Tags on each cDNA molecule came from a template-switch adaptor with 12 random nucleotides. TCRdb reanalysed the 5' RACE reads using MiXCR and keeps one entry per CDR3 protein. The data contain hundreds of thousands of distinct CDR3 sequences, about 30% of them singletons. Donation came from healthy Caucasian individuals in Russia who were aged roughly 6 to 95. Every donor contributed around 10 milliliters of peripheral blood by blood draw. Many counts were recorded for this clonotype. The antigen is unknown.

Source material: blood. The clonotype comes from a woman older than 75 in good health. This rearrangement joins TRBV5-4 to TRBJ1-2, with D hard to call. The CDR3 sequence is CASSATRFGYTF. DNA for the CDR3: TGTGCCAGCAGCGCAACCCGGTTTGGCTACACCTTC. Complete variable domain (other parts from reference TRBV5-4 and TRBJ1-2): ETGVTQSPTHLIKTRGQQVTLRCSSQSGHNTVSWYQQALGQGPQFIFQYYREEENGRGNFPPRFSGLQFPNYSSELNVNALELDDSALYLCASSATRFGYTFGSGTRLTVV.